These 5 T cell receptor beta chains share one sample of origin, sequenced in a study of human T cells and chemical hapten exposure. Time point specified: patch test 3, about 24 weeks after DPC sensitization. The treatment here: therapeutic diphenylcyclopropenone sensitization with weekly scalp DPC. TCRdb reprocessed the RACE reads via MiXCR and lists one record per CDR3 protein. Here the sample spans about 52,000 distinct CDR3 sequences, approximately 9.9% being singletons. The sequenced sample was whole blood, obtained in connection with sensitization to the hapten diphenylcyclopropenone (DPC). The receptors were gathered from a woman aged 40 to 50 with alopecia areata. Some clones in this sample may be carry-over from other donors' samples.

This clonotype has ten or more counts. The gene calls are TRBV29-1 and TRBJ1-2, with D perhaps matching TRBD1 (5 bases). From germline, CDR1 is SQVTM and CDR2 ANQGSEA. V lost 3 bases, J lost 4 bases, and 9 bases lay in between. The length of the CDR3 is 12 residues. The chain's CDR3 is CSVEGDLYGYTF. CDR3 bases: TGCAGCGTTGAGGGGGACCTCTATGGCTACACCTTC.

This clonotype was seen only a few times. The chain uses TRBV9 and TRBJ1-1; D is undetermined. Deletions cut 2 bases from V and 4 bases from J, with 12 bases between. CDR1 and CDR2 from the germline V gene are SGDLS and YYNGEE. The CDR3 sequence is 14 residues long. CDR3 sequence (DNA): TGTGCCAGCAGCGTCGGAGGGCGGAGCACTGAAGCTTTCTTT. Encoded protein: CASSVGGRSTEAFF.

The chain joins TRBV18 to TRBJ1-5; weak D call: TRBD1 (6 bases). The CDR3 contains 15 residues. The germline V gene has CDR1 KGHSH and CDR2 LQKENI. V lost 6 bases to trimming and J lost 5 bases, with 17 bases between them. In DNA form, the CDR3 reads TGTGCCAGCTCTCCCCCCGGGGGCCTCGATCAGCCCCAGCATTTT. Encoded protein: CASSPPGGLDQPQHF.

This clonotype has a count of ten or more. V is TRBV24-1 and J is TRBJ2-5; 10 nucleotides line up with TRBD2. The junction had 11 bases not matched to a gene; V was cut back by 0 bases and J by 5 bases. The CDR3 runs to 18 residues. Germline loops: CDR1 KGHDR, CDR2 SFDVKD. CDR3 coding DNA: TGTGCCACCAGTGATTTGAGCACTAGCGGGGTTTCCTCGGAGACCCAGTACTTC. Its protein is CATSDLSTSGVSSETQYF.

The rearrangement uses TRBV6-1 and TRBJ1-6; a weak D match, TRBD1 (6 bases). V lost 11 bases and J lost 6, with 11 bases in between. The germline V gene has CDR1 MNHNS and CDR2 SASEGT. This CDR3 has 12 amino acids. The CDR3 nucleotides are TGTGCCGCAAAGGACAGTAATTCACCCCTCCACTTT. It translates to CAAKDSNSPLHF.